These 26 T cell receptor beta chains were all obtained from the same sample, sequenced in a study of cytomegalovirus exposure and HLA in healthy donors. PCR employed 60 Vbeta and 13 Jbeta primers. The table came from immunoSEQ multiplex PCR; TCRdb's copy has only in-frame clones and leaves some out. The sample holds approximately 74,000 clones; around 80% are singletons and the top ten take 7.5% to 10%. The sample consisted of PBMCs. All receptors come from a middle-aged man in good health and CMV-seronegative.

This chain joins TRBV28 and TRBJ2-3; TRBD2 agrees at 9 bases. The CDR3 spans 15 residues. Trimming removed 2 bases from V and 0 bases from J; junction bases left unmatched: 0. The germline V gene has CDR1 MDHEN and CDR2 SYDVKM. CDR3 DNA sequence: TGTGCCAGCAGTTTAGCGGGAGGGAGCACAGATACGCAGTATTTT. It specifies CASSLAGGSTDTQYF.

The rearrangement uses TRBV7-9 and TRBJ2-7; possible D gene TRBD2, 5 bases. Trimming stripped 1 base from V and 3 bases from J, with 10 bases between. Germline V gene data show CDR1 as SEHNR and CDR2 as FQNEAQ (reference sequence). This CDR3 spans 14 amino acids. The CDR3 DNA reads TGTGCCAGCAGCTTAGATGGCGGGTTCTACGAGCAGTACTTC. Residues: CASSLDGGFYEQYF. Full variable domain (outside the CDR3, taken from reference TRBV7-9 and TRBJ2-7): DTGVSQNPRHKITKRGQNVTFRCDPISEHNRLYWYRQTLGQGPEFLTYFQNEAQLEKSRLLSDRFSAERPKGSFSTLEIQRTEQGDSAMYLCASSLDGGFYEQYFGPGTRLTVT.

The chain employs TRBV7-9 and TRBJ2-3, with D tentatively TRBD1 (5 bases). Trimming left V 1 base short and J 14 bases short, with 13 bases between. The CDR3 spans 12 residues. CDR1 SEHNR and CDR2 FQNEAQ come from the germline V gene (reference sequence). CDR3 in amino acids: CASSLVQDTLYF. CDR3 nucleotides: TGTGCCAGCAGCTTAGTGCAGGACACTTTGTATTTT.

The chain is built from TRBV5-4 and TRBJ2-3; TRBD1 is a possible D gene (5 bases). Trimming pared 9 bases from V and 0 bases from J, leaving 11 bases between. CDR1 and CDR2 from the germline V gene are SGHNT and YYREEE (reference sequence). The CDR3 spans 13 residues. CDR3 in amino acids: CATGRASTDTQYF. The CDR3 bases are TGTGCCACGGGCAGGGCTAGCACAGATACGCAGTATTTT. The full variable domain, completed using reference TRBV5-4 and TRBJ2-3, is ETGVTQSPTHLIKTRGQQVTLRCSSQSGHNTVSWYQQALGQGPQFIFQYYREEENGRGNFPPRFSGLQFPNYSSELNVNALELDDSALYLCATGRASTDTQYFGPGTRLTVL.

Relative to its sample, this clone is medium-sized. The chain joins TRBV6-4 to TRBJ2-3; D uncertain. V lost 2 bases, J lost 2 bases, and 5 bases lay in between. Germline V CDR1 and CDR2: MRHNA, SNTAGT. The CDR3 is made up of 13 amino acids. This CDR3 reads CASSDQVTDTQYF. The CDR3 bases are TGTGCCAGCAGTGACCAGGTCACAGATACGCAGTATTTT.

The chain uses TRBV15 and TRBJ2-2; TRBD2 matches at 14 bases. This CDR3 contains 18 residues. J was trimmed by 6 bases and V by 2 bases; bases with no gene match: 8. Germline CDR1 reads LNHNV; CDR2 reads YYDKDF (reference sequence). DNA for the CDR3: TGTGCCACCAGCAGACCGCCCGGGACTAGCGGGGGTCCCGGGGAGCTGTTTTTT. It yields the protein CATSRPPGTSGGPGELFF. Complete variable domain (other parts from reference TRBV15 and TRBJ2-2): DAMVIQNPRYQVTQFGKPVTLSCSQTLNHNVMYWYQQKSSQAPKLLFHYYDKDFNNEADTPDNFQSRRPNTSFCFLDIRSPGLGDTAMYLCATSRPPGTSGGPGELFFGEGSRLTVL.

The chain employs TRBV28 and TRBJ2-7, with D perhaps TRBD2 (5 bases). Germline-derived CDR1 and CDR2 are MDHEN and SYDVKM. The CDR3 consists of 15 residues. Trimming stripped 6 bases from V and 2 bases from J, with 17 bases between. Here the CDR3 reads CASSQPRTAAYEQYF. CDR3 bases: TGTGCCAGCAGCCAACCCCGGACTGCCGCCTACGAGCAGTACTTC.

This sequence joins TRBV6-5 and TRBJ1-1; tentative D call: TRBD1 (6 bases). Trimming removed 7 bases at V and 8 bases at J, with 23 bases between. In germline, CDR1 is MNHEY, CDR2 SVGAGI. The CDR3 consists of 15 residues. In DNA, the CDR3 is TGTGCCAGCAACCCCTCCTCGATGACAGGAACCGAAGCTTTCTTT. Protein: CASNPSSMTGTEAFF.

J is TRBJ1-4 and V is TRBV5-1; 9 bases are a match to TRBD1. The J segment lost 5 bases and the V segment lost 4 bases, leaving 3 bases of the junction unmatched. CDR1 SGHRS and CDR2 YFSETQ come from the germline V gene. The CDR3 contains 14 residues. The chain's CDR3 is CASSRGTGNEKLFF. The CDR3 nucleotides read TGCGCCAGCAGCCGTGGGACAGGGAATGAAAAACTGTTTTTT.

The chain recombines TRBV19 with TRBJ2-7; D possibly corresponds to TRBD2 (7 bases). With 4 bases removed from V and 4 bases from J, the gap between germline ends came to 17 bases. The CDR3 has 15 residues. Per germline, CDR1 LNHDA and CDR2 SQIVND (reference sequence). CDR3 protein: CASSKGEGRQYEQYF. The CDR3 nucleotides are TGTGCCAGTAGTAAGGGGGAGGGCCGCCAATACGAGCAGTACTTC.

The chain links TRBV27 to TRBJ2-1; possibly TRBD2 for D (5 bases). CDR1 is MNHEY, CDR2 SMNVEV, per germline (reference sequence). This CDR3 has 15 amino acids. Trimming pared 0 bases from V and 1 base from J, leaving 7 bases between. CDR3 loop: CASSLSGVSYNEQFF. CDR3 sequence (DNA): TGTGCCAGCAGTTTATCCGGGGTATCCTACAATGAGCAGTTCTTC.

The J gene is TRBJ1-1, the V gene TRBV18; D call uncertain. Trimming took off 2 bases at V and 4 bases at J, with 14 bases between the two ends. The CDR3 runs 15 residues. Germline CDR1 is KGHSH and CDR2 is LQKENI. The CDR3 coding sequence is TGTGCCAGCTCACCATTCTCGGGAGAAGCCACTGAAGCTTTCTTT. Encoded protein: CASSPFSGEATEAFF.

The J gene is TRBJ1-4, the V gene TRBV6-5, with 7 bases matching TRBD1. V dropped 5 bases and J dropped 8; count of bases not matched to a gene: 8. In germline, CDR1 is MNHEY, CDR2 SVGAGI. The CDR3 has 14 amino acids. The CDR3 region has the DNA TGTGCCAGCAGTCACGACAGGGATTGGGAAAAACTGTTTTTT. This gives the protein CASSHDRDWEKLFF.

This clone was seen only a few times. V gene TRBV5-1 combines with J gene TRBJ2-5; 12 bases align to TRBD1. Germline CDR1 is SGHRS and CDR2 is YFSETQ. V was clipped by 5 bases and J by 5 bases; unmatched bases: 7. The CDR3 sequence is 15 residues long. The CDR3 sequence is CASRQGQGAVETQYF. CDR3 DNA sequence: TGCGCCAGCAGACAGGGACAGGGGGCGGTGGAGACCCAGTACTTC. Together with reference TRBV5-1 and TRBJ2-5, the CDR3 gives the full variable domain: KAGVTQTPRYLIKTRGQQVTLSCSPISGHRSVSWYQQTPGQGLQFLFEYFSETQRNKGNFPGRFSGRQFSNSRSEMNVSTLELGDSALYLCASRQGQGAVETQYFGPGTRLLVL.

The V and J genes are TRBV19 and TRBJ2-4, with 10 bases lining up with TRBD1. This CDR3 spans 15 amino acids. Looked up from germline, CDR1 is LNHDA and CDR2 is SQIVND (reference sequence). Trimming took 6 bases from V and 3 from J; bases not matched to a gene: 5. The CDR3 sequence: CASRETGGGKNIQYF. The CDR3 DNA is TGTGCCAGTAGGGAGACAGGGGGCGGCAAAAACATTCAGTACTTC.

The rearrangement uses TRBV13 and TRBJ2-2, with 7 bases lining up with TRBD1. The CDR3 has 16 residues. Germline-derived CDR1 and CDR2 are PRHDT and FYEKMQ (reference sequence). V was pared by 2 bases and J by 5 bases, with 8 bases of the junction left unmatched. CDR3 protein: CASSLSAGGITGELFF. In nucleotides, the CDR3 is TGTGCCAGCAGCTTATCGGCAGGGGGAATTACCGGGGAGCTGTTTTTT. Variable domain in full (rest from reference TRBV13 and TRBJ2-2): AAGVIQSPRHLIKEKRETATLKCYPIPRHDTVYWYQQGPGQDPQFLISFYEKMQSDKGSIPDRFSAQQFSDYHSELNMSSLELGDSALYFCASSLSAGGITGELFFGEGSRLTVL.

The V call is TRBV2, the J call TRBJ2-1, with TRBD1 matching 7 bases. Germline assignment: CDR1 SNHLY and CDR2 FYNNEI. The CDR3 covers 14 residues. Losses at the gene ends were 6 bases for V and 5 bases for J; bases not matched to a gene: 7. CDR3 loop: CASRSGGLNNEQFF. The CDR3 DNA follows: TGTGCCAGCAGGTCAGGGGGATTAAACAATGAGCAGTTCTTC.

The V gene is TRBV19, the J gene TRBJ2-3; TRBD2 might be the D (7 bases). CDR1 and CDR2 from the germline V gene are LNHDA and SQIVND (reference sequence). The CDR3 is made up of 16 amino acids. V lost 7 bases, J lost 0 bases, and 17 bases lay in between. CDR3 in amino acids: CASMGAGDTSTDTQYF. As DNA, the CDR3 is TGTGCCAGTATGGGGGCGGGGGACACTAGCACAGATACGCAGTATTTT.

The chain recombines TRBV28 with TRBJ2-5; 12 bases map to TRBD2. Germline V gene sequence: CDR1 MDHEN, CDR2 SYDVKM. Losses at the gene ends were 5 bases for V and 5 bases for J; bases not matched to a gene: 9. The CDR3 runs to 16 residues. The CDR3 region is CASSERLAGEKETQYF. The CDR3 coding sequence is TGTGCCAGCAGTGAGCGACTAGCGGGAGAAAAGGAGACCCAGTACTTC.

This chain joins TRBV11-2 and TRBJ2-3; 10 bases agree with TRBD1. V was clipped by 5 bases and J by 9 bases; unmatched bases: 17. Germline values: CDR1 SGHAT, CDR2 FQNNGV. The CDR3 is 17 amino acids. This CDR3 is CASSPLVVPGTGDTQYF. CDR3 coding DNA: TGTGCCAGCAGCCCCCTAGTGGTTCCCGGGACAGGGGACACGCAGTATTTT.

The chain has TRBV28 and TRBJ1-2; 10 nucleotides line up with TRBD1. Germline V gives CDR1 MDHEN, CDR2 SYDVKM. Trimming at V came to 4 bases and at J to 8 bases, leaving 4 bases not matched to a gene. This CDR3 has 13 residues. The CDR3 region is CASSSDRGGGYTF. In DNA form, the CDR3 reads TGTGCCAGCAGTTCGGACAGGGGGGGAGGCTACACCTTC.

The chain uses TRBV29-1 and TRBJ2-5; D perhaps matches TRBD2 (6 bases). CDR1 is SQVTM, CDR2 ANQGSEA, per germline. V gave up 5 bases and J gave up 7 bases, with 17 bases separating them. The CDR3 length is 13 residues. The CDR3, as DNA: TGCAGCGTTCAACAGGTACTCGGGGGGACCCAGTACTTC. This gives the protein CSVQQVLGGTQYF.

As DNA, the CDR3 is TGTGCCAGCAGTGAATGGAATAGCGGGAGCACAGATACGCAGTATTTT. The encoded protein is CASSEWNSGSTDTQYF. The gene calls are TRBV25-1 and TRBJ2-3, with TRBD2 identical over 7 bases. The CDR3 loop spans 16 amino acids. The junction had 4 bases not matched to a gene; V was cut back by 1 base and J by 0 bases. CDR1 and CDR2 (germline): MGHDK, SYGVNS.

The gene calls are TRBV7-3 and TRBJ1-1; TRBD1 might be the D (5 bases). The CDR3 contains 13 residues. Trimming shortened V by 2 bases and J by 3 bases, and 7 bases separated the two germline ends. Germline V CDR1 and CDR2: SGHTA, FQGTGA. This CDR3 is CASSLSRDTEAFF. DNA of the CDR3: TGTGCCAGCAGCTTATCCAGGGACACTGAAGCTTTCTTT.

The chain has TRBV5-1 and TRBJ2-2; D is possibly TRBD2 (5 bases). The germline V and J ends were trimmed by 0 bases and 8 bases, with 20 bases remaining between them. The V gene's germline CDR1 is SGHRS and CDR2 YFSETQ. The CDR3 totals 17 residues. CDR3 amino acids: CASSLALGAESRGELFF. The CDR3 DNA follows: TGCGCCAGCAGCTTGGCACTTGGAGCGGAGTCGAGGGGGGAGCTGTTTTTT.

V and J are TRBV7-8 and TRBJ2-5, with D possibly being TRBD1 (5 bases). V was shortened by 5 bases and J by 2 bases, with 9 bases between the two germline ends. The V gene's germline CDR1 is SGHVS and CDR2 FQNEAQ. The CDR3 has 13 residues. The CDR3 coding sequence is TGTGCCAGCAGCGCGGACAAGCAAGAGACCCAGTACTTC. As protein: CASSADKQETQYF. The full variable domain, with the rest looked up from reference TRBV7-8 and TRBJ2-5, is GAGVSQSPRYKVAKRGQDVALRCDPISGHVSLFWYQQALGQGPEFLTYFQNEAQLDKSGLPSDRFFAERPEGSVSTLKIQRTQQEDSAVYLCASSADKQETQYFGPGTRLLVL.